The rows below give T cell receptor beta chains drawn from one sample of a study of identical twins. TCRdb re-called the 5' RACE reads through MiXCR, storing one row per CDR3 protein. The table lists about 810,000 distinct CDR3 sequences, approximately 13% of them singletons. This sample was shared with a second study, whose subject was yellow fever vaccine responses in identical twins.

Sample: PBMCs. The receptors were sampled from a woman in her late teens or twenties in good health. Each CDR3 is given with its conserved first and last residue. A D gene is named only where the DNA matches it firmly. Clone size, where shown, is once, few, many, or a class for clones that have expanded.

j_gene,abundance,len,d_gene,v_gene,CDR3aa,CDR3nt
TRBJ2-1,few,14,TRBD2,TRBV20-1,CSAHRGGGYNEQFF,TGCAGTGCTCATCGGGGGGGCGGCTACAATGAGCAGTTCTTC
TRBJ2-2,few,14,.,TRBV6-1,CASSEELGVGELFF,TGTGCCAGCAGTGAAGAGTTGGGCGTCGGGGAGCTGTTTTTT
TRBJ2-7,few,15,TRBD1,TRBV6-1,CASSRQGSSAYEQYF,TGTGCCAGCAGCCGACAGGGTTCTTCGGCCTACGAGCAGTACTTC
TRBJ2-3,.,17,.,TRBV28,CASSLPNDRSSTDTQYF,TGTGCCAGCAGTTTACCCAATGACAGGAGTAGCACAGATACGCAGTATTTT
TRBJ2-1,.,17,TRBD2,TRBV7-3,CASSLKGQREGRDEQFF,TGTGCCAGCAGCTTAAAGGGCCAGCGGGAGGGCCGCGATGAGCAGTTCTTC
TRBJ2-2,many,13,.,TRBV12-3/TRBV12-4,CASSRSVTGELFF,TGTGCCAGCAGTAGGAGCGTAACCGGGGAGCTGTTTTTT
TRBJ2-1,.,12,TRBD2,TRBV15,CATSGDWRGSFF,TGTGCCACCAGCGGCGACTGGCGGGGGTCGTTCTTC
TRBJ2-1,many,13,.,TRBV14,CASSQAGWNEQFF,TGTGCCAGCAGCCAAGCAGGGTGGAATGAGCAGTTCTTC
TRBJ2-2,few,16,.,TRBV3-1,CASSQVVRTNTGELFF,TGTGCCAGCAGCCAAGTAGTCAGAACGAACACCGGGGAGCTGTTTTTT
TRBJ2-5,many,13,.,TRBV2,CASRGAQQETQYF,TGTGCCAGCAGGGGCGCACAACAAGAGACCCAGTACTTC
TRBJ2-1,.,16,.,TRBV5-1,CASSPVDSGRPSEQFF,TGCGCCAGCAGCCCAGTGGACTCAGGTCGCCCCAGTGAGCAGTTCTTC
TRBJ2-1,many,20,TRBD2,TRBV12-3/TRBV12-4,CASSLSVGLAGPSSYNEQFF,TGTGCCAGCAGTTTAAGTGTTGGACTAGCGGGGCCGAGCTCCTACAATGAGCAGTTCTTC
TRBJ2-7,.,15,.,TRBV28,CASKPTALLAHEQYF,TGTGCCAGCAAACCGACAGCGCTCCTAGCCCACGAGCAGTACTTC
TRBJ1-1,many,12,.,TRBV6-2/TRBV6-3,CASSYTQLGAFF,TGTGCCAGCAGTTACACCCAGCTGGGAGCTTTCTTT
TRBJ2-2,.,17,.,TRBV28,CASSFRLRGIDTGELFF,TGTGCCAGCAGTTTTCGTCTCAGGGGAATAGACACCGGGGAGCTGTTTTTT
TRBJ2-5,.,15,.,TRBV28,CASSLPGHAAETQYF,TGTGCCAGCAGTTTGCCGGGACACGCCGCGGAGACCCAGTACTTC
TRBJ2-1,few,18,.,TRBV27,CASRTPTVAASSYNEQFF,TGTGCCAGCAGGACCCCTACGGTGGCGGCCAGCTCCTACAATGAGCAGTTCTTC
TRBJ2-1,few,19,TRBD1,TRBV4-1,CASSQGVGTGGADRNEQFF,TGCGCCAGCAGCCAAGGAGTGGGGACAGGGGGCGCAGATCGTAATGAGCAGTTCTTC
TRBJ1-1,.,13,TRBD1,TRBV4-2,CASSPQGAPRYFF,TGTGCCAGCAGCCCTCAGGGGGCCCCGAGGTATTTCTTT
TRBJ2-5,few,12,.,TRBV27,CASSSRSETQYF,TGTGCCAGCAGTTCTCGGTCAGAGACCCAGTACTTC